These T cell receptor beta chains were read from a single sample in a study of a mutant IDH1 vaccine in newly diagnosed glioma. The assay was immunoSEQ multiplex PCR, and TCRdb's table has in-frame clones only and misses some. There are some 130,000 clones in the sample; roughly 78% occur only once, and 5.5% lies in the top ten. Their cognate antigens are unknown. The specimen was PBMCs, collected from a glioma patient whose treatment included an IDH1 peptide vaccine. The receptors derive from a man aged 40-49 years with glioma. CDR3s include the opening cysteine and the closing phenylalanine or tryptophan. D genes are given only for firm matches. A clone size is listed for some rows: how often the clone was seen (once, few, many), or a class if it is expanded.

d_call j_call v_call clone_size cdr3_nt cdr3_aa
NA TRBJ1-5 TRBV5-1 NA TGCGCCAGCAGCCCAAAAGGACGTCCCCAGCCCCAGCATTTT CASSPKGRPQPQHF
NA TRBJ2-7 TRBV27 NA TGTGCCAGCAGCCCGGACATCTCCTACGAGCAGTACTTC CASSPDISYEQYF
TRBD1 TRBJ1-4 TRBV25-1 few TGTGCCAGCAGTGAATTGGGACAGAATAATGAAAAACTGTTTTTT CASSELGQNNEKLFF
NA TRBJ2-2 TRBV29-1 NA TGCAGCGTCCAAGTCTCGAACACCGGGGAGCTGTTTTTT CSVQVSNTGELFF
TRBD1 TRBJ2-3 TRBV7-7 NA TGTGCTAGCAGCCCCGGGACAGGGAGGTTAACAGATACGCAGTATTTT CASSPGTGRLTDTQYF
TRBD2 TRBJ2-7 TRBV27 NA TGTGCCAGCAGTTTTTCGGGGGGGGAGGAGGTATACGAGCAGTACTTC CASSFSGGEEVYEQYF
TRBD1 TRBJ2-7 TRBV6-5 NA TGTGCCAGCAGGTTCACCGGGACAGGGAGTCGCGAGCAGTACTTC CASRFTGTGSREQYF
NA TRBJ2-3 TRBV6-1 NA TGTGCCAGCAGTGATAATAGGGTAGGAAGCACAGATACGCAGTATTTT CASSDNRVGSTDTQYF
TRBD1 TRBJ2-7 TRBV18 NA TGTGCCAGCTCACCAACCGCCGGGACAGGAGAGCAGTACTTC CASSPTAGTGEQYF
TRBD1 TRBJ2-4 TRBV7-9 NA TGTGCCAGCAGCTTAGCGGGGCAGGGGGTGGCCAAAAACATTCAGTACTTC CASSLAGQGVAKNIQYF
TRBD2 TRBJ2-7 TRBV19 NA TGTGCCAGTAGTGCCCGACTAGCGGCGTCCTACGAGCAGTACTTC CASSARLAASYEQYF
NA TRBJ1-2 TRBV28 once TGTGCCAGCAGTTTCGCCGGGAGATACTATGGCTACACCTTC CASSFAGRYYGYTF
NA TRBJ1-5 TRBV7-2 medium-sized TGTGCCAGCAGCTTATCGGGGATCAATCAGCCCCAGCATTTT CASSLSGINQPQHF
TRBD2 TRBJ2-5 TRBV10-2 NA TGCGCCAGCACCCCGAGCGGGGGGGCGGGGGAGACCCAGTACTTC CASTPSGGAGETQYF
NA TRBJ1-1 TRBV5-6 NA TGTGCCAGCAGCCCGGCTTTTGGACAGAGTATGAACACTGAAGCTTTCTTT CASSPAFGQSMNTEAFF
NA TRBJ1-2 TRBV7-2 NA TGTGCCAGCAGTCGTCGGGGATATGGCTACACCTTC CASSRRGYGYTF
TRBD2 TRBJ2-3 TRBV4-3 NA TGCGCCAGCAGCCAAATAGCGGGGTACACAGATACGCAGTATTTT CASSQIAGYTDTQYF
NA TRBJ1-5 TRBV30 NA TGTGCCTGGAGTGTACAAGGGGATCAGCCCCAGCATTTT CAWSVQGDQPQHF
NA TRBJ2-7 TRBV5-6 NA TGTGCCAGCAGCTTGGTCGGGGACCTACCCTACGAGCAGTACTTC CASSLVGDLPYEQYF
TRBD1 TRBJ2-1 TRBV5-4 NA TGTGCCAGCAGCCGGAAACAGGGGTTTGAGCAGTTCTTC CASSRKQGFEQFF
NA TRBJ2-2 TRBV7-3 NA TGTGCCAGCAGAGATCTGAGGAGCGGAGGGGCCGGGGAGCTGTTTTTT CASRDLRSGGAGELFF
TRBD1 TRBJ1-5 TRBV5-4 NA TGTGCCAGCAGCGGTACAGGGGGTCCGGGCAATCAGCCCCAGCATTTT CASSGTGGPGNQPQHF
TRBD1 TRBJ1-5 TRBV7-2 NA TGTGCCAGCAGCTCCCGGGACAGGGTCTATAGCAATCAGCCCCAGCATTTT CASSSRDRVYSNQPQHF
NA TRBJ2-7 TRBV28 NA TGTGCCAGCAGTTACCCCGGGGGTGCTTCTCCCTACGAGCAGTACTTC CASSYPGGASPYEQYF
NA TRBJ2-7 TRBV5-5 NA TGTGCCAGCAGCTTGGCCAGAGACAGGCACGAGCAGTACTTC CASSLARDRHEQYF
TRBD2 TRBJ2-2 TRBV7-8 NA TGTGCCAGCAGCTTATACAGACGCGGGGGGACCGGGGAGCTGTTTTTT CASSLYRRGGTGELFF
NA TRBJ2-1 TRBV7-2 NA TGTGCCAGCAGCTTAGGATACAGGGTCAATTACAATGAGCAGTTCTTC CASSLGYRVNYNEQFF
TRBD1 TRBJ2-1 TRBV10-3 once TGTGCCATCAGTTGGGACAGGGGTTACAATGAGCAGTTCTTC CAISWDRGYNEQFF
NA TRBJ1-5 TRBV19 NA TGTGCCAAGCAGGGGATTAGCAATCAGCCCCAGCATTTT CAKQGISNQPQHF
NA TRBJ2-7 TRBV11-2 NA TGTGCCAGCAGCAAACAGGGGGCGCGCGGACTAGCGCAAACCTACGAGCAGTACTTC CASSKQGARGLAQTYEQYF
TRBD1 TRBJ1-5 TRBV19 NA TGTGCCAGTAGTATAGCGGGACAGGGTCCTAAGCCCCAGCATTTT CASSIAGQGPKPQHF
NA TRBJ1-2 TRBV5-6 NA TGTGCCAGCAGCCGGGACTCGGGCTACACCTTC CASSRDSGYTF
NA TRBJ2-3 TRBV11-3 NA TGTGCCAGCAGCGAAGGGTTGCCCACAGATACGCAGTATTTT CASSEGLPTDTQYF
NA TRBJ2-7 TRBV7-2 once TGTGCCAGCAGCGGCGGGGAGGTGGGCTTTGGAGCCGAGCAGTACTTC CASSGGEVGFGAEQYF
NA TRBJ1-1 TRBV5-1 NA TGCGCCAGCAGCTTCGGAGGGGCTTCCACTGAAGCTTTCTTT CASSFGGASTEAFF
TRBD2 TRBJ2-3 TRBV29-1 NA TGCAGCGTTGGAACTAGCGGGAGGGCAGATACGCAGTATTTT CSVGTSGRADTQYF
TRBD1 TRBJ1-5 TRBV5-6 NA TGTGCCAGCAGCTTGGCAACAGGGGGCTCAGGTCAGCCCCAGCATTTT CASSLATGGSGQPQHF
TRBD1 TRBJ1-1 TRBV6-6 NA TGTGCCAGCACCCGACAGGGGAACACTGAAGCTTTCTTT CASTRQGNTEAFF
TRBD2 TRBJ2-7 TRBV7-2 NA TGTGCCAGCAGCTTAATCCCAGGGAGGGGATACGAGCAGTACTTC CASSLIPGRGYEQYF
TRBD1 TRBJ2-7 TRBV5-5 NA TGTGCCAGCAGCTTGATGACAGGGGGCGGAGAGCAGTACTTC CASSLMTGGGEQYF
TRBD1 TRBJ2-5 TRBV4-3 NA TGCGCCAGCAGCCAAGAAGGGGGCCCTCGGGAGACCCAGTACTTC CASSQEGGPRETQYF
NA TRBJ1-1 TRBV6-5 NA TGTGCCAGCAACCGACTCGGGGTCGGGGGTACTGAAGCTTTCTTT CASNRLGVGGTEAFF
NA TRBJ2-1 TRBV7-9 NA TGTGCCAGCAGCATCGGACAAAATGAGCAGTTCTTC CASSIGQNEQFF
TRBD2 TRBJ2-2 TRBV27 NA TGTGCCAGCAGCCCCTCTAGCGGGAGGGACACCGGGGAGCTGTTTTTT CASSPSSGRDTGELFF
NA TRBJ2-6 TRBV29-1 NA TGCAGCGTTACAGGCCTATTCGACAGAGCCTTCTCTGGGGCCAACGTCCTGACTTTC CSVTGLFDRAFSGANVLTF
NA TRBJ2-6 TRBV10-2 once TGCGCCAGCCGAGGGGGGTCTGGGGCCAACGTCCTGACTTTC CASRGGSGANVLTF
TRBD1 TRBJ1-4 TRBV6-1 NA TGTGCCAGCAATGAACAGGGGGTGATAAAAAAACTGTTTTTT CASNEQGVIKKLFF
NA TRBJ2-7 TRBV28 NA TGTGCCAGCAGTCCCCCCAATCGGGCGGACAGCCTCGAGCAGTACTTC CASSPPNRADSLEQYF
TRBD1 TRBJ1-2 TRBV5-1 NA TGCGCCAGCACCGATACACAGGGGAAAGGCTACACCTTC CASTDTQGKGYTF
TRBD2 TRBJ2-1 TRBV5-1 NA TGCGCCAGCAGCTTGGGTCCCAGCGGGGGCTCCTACAATGAGCAGTTCTTC CASSLGPSGGSYNEQFF
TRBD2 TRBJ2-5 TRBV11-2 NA TGTGCCAGCAGCTTAGCTCTAGCGGGCGTCCAAGAGACCCAGTACTTC CASSLALAGVQETQYF
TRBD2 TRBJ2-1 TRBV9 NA TGTGCCAGCAGCCTTAGCGGGGGGAACTACAATGAGCAGTTCTTC CASSLSGGNYNEQFF
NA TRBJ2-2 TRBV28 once TGTGCCAGCAGTTTGCTGGGGCAGGGAGGTGCGGAGCTGTTTTTT CASSLLGQGGAELFF
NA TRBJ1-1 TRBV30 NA TGTGCCTGGGGGGGGCCGAGACCGCCGAACACTGAAGCTTTCTTT CAWGGPRPPNTEAFF
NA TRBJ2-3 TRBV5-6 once TGTGCCAGCAGCTCCGGACCGCGAAGCACAGATACGCAGTATTTT CASSSGPRSTDTQYF
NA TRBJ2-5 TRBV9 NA TGTGCCAGCAGCGTAGGGGACGGGGCCCAAGAGACCCAGTACTTC CASSVGDGAQETQYF
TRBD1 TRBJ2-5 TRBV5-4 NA TGTGCCAGCAGCTTGCCAACCGGGACAGGGGTCCAAGAGACCCAGTACTTC CASSLPTGTGVQETQYF